The rows below give T cell receptor beta chains drawn from one sample of a study of T-cell memory formation after mild COVID-19. TCRdb reanalysed the 5' RACE reads using MiXCR and keeps one entry per CDR3 protein. The profile shows 200,000 or so distinct CDR3 sequences, 18% of them singletons. The sequencing sample was made of PBMCs or a T cell subset sorted from them (not recorded which). The receptors come from an adult woman who had mild COVID-19 (a few samples of this study predate the infection). Cell type and time point are not known. Each CDR3 is given with its conserved first and last residue. The D gene is left open where the match is weak. Size is omitted from some rows. Given values are once, few, many or a class for expanded clones.

abundance,j_gene,d_gene,v_gene,CDR3aa,CDR3nt
once,TRBJ2-7,TRBD2,TRBV20-1,CSASLPAGVPGEQYF,TGCAGTGCGAGCCTCCCAGCGGGGGTACCTGGCGAGCAGTACTTC
.,TRBJ2-7,.,TRBV6-5,CASRRNRERGQYF,TGTGCCAGCAGGCGAAACAGGGAACGGGGGCAGTACTTC
few,TRBJ2-7,.,TRBV29-1,CSVRQGGGTYEQYF,TGCAGCGTCCGGCAAGGGGGGGGTACCTACGAGCAGTACTTC
few,TRBJ2-3,.,TRBV5-1,CASSLTFSDTQYF,TGCGCCAGCAGCTTGACGTTTTCGGATACGCAGTATTTT
.,TRBJ1-1,.,TRBV20-1,CSARGQRIRNTEAFF,TGCAGTGCTCGTGGACAGCGAATTCGGAACACTGAAGCTTTCTTT
many,TRBJ2-7,TRBD2,TRBV20-1,CSAGTSGSRYEQYF,TGCAGTGCTGGGACTAGCGGGAGTCGGTACGAGCAGTACTTC
few,TRBJ2-7,.,TRBV6-2/TRBV6-3,CASRDNPYEQYF,TGTGCCAGCAGGGACAATCCCTACGAGCAGTACTTC
.,TRBJ2-2,.,TRBV7-9,CASSLGTTHTGELFF,TGTGCCAGCAGCTTAGGGACTACCCACACCGGGGAGCTGTTTTTT
few,TRBJ2-3,TRBD1,TRBV2,CASAAGGGTDTQYF,TGTGCCAGCGCTGCAGGGGGCGGAACAGATACGCAGTATTTT
few,TRBJ1-2,.,TRBV27,CASSLKRGSGNYGYTF,TGTGCCAGCAGTTTAAAAAGGGGCAGTGGGAACTATGGCTACACCTTC
.,TRBJ1-6,TRBD1,TRBV29-1,CSVGTGAADSPLHF,TGCAGCGTTGGGACAGGGGCAGCAGATTCACCCCTCCACTTT
few,TRBJ2-1,.,TRBV5-1,CASSLVLDRTYNEQFF,TGCGCCAGCAGCTTGGTACTCGACAGGACCTACAATGAGCAGTTCTTC
.,TRBJ1-2,TRBD1,TRBV15,CATSSPGQVAGYTF,TGTGCCACCAGCAGCCCGGGACAGGTCGCCGGCTACACCTTC
few,TRBJ2-5,TRBD2,TRBV9,CASSDGLAGYETQYF,TGTGCCAGCAGCGACGGACTAGCGGGATACGAGACCCAGTACTTC
.,TRBJ1-5,.,TRBV6-1,CATWVQVNQPQHF,TGTGCCACCTGGGTACAGGTAAATCAGCCCCAGCATTTT
.,TRBJ1-5,TRBD1,TRBV29-1,CSVRQGYNQPQHF,TGCAGCGTCCGACAGGGATACAATCAGCCCCAGCATTTT
few,TRBJ2-5,TRBD2,TRBV7-2,CASSPTSGGSRVETQYF,TGTGCCAGCAGCCCGACTAGCGGGGGGTCGAGGGTAGAGACCCAGTACTTC
.,TRBJ2-3,.,TRBV7-2,CASSLPTKSDTQYF,TGTGCCAGCAGCTTGCCGACGAAATCCGATACGCAGTATTTT
few,TRBJ1-1,.,TRBV7-6,CASSLRIDTDAFF,TGTGCCAGCAGCTTAAGGATCGACACTGACGCTTTCTTT
.,TRBJ1-1,.,TRBV12-3/TRBV12-4,CASSQDRQITEAFF,TGTGCCAGCAGCCAAGACAGACAGATCACTGAAGCTTTCTTT
few,TRBJ2-1,TRBD2,TRBV6-2/TRBV6-3,CASRALAAYNEQFF,TGTGCCAGCAGGGCTCTAGCGGCCTACAATGAGCAGTTCTTC
few,TRBJ2-1,TRBD1,TRBV7-8,CASSPSGTGYNEQFF,TGTGCCAGCAGCCCATCCGGGACAGGGTACAATGAGCAGTTCTTC
.,TRBJ1-1,.,TRBV5-5,CASSLVAYTEAFF,TGTGCCAGCAGCTTGGTCGCCTACACTGAAGCTTTCTTT